Listed here is a single TCR beta chain. The antigen is unknown. This record comes from a study of T cell responses to AZD1222 COVID-19 vaccine. Study-level results: No repertoire was sampled before or during the peak T cell response, only after it. Most donors were white British, females outnumbered males, and clonal diversity was possibly underestimated.

V lost 5 bases to trimming and J lost 8 bases; unmatched junction nucleotides: 9. The V gene's germline CDR1 is PRHDT and CDR2 FYEKMQ (reference sequence). The CDR3 is made up of 14 amino acids. Sequencing was performed with immunoSEQ multiplex PCR; in TCRdb, only in-frame clones are kept and a portion is missing. The data contain 75,000 to 90,000 clones, approximately 88% of them singletons. The chain employs TRBV13 and TRBJ2-4; TRBD1 aligns across 7 bases. The specimen was peripheral blood, collected on day 0 of AZD1222 vaccination. The TCR originated in an adult in good health. The CDR3 bases are TGTGCCAGCAGCCGGACAGGACTGAAGGACATTCAGTACTTC. It specifies CASSRTGLKDIQYF. Based on the CDR3 plus reference TRBV13 and TRBJ2-4, the full variable domain is AAGVIQSPRHLIKEKRETATLKCYPIPRHDTVYWYQQGPGQDPQFLISFYEKMQSDKGSIPDRFSAQQFSDYHSELNMSSLELGDSALYFCASSRTGLKDIQYFGAGTRLSVL.